The 10 T cell receptor beta chains below come from one sample, sequenced in a study of blood T cell repertoires in COVID-19. Profiling relied on immunoSEQ multiplex PCR, and the TCRdb table lists in-frame clones only, not all of them. The data hold tens of thousands of clones, with more than 75% observed a single time. Sequenced material: peripheral blood. The receptors shown here come from a man aged 50-59 years with active or convalescent COVID-19.

The gene calls are TRBV25-1 and TRBJ1-6; no clear D gene. The V end lost 6 bases, the J end lost 8 bases, and 23 bases lay between the germline ends. Germline V gene sequence: CDR1 MGHDK, CDR2 SYGVNS. The CDR3 length is 17 residues. This CDR3 is CASSPLAGWMGYSPLHF. DNA for the CDR3: TGTGCCAGCAGCCCCCTTGCGGGCTGGATGGGATATTCACCCCTCCACTTT.

This chain joins TRBV7-2 and TRBJ1-5; TRBD1 matches at 7 bases. Germline CDR1 reads SGHTA; CDR2 reads FQGNSA. Losses at the gene ends were 5 bases for V and 2 bases for J; bases not matched to a gene: 9. The CDR3 totals 16 residues. This chain's CDR3 is CASSGYRGGGNQPQHF. In nucleotides, the CDR3 is TGTGCCAGCAGCGGATACAGGGGCGGCGGCAATCAGCCCCAGCATTTT.

V gene TRBV18 combines with J gene TRBJ2-7; 8 nucleotides line up with TRBD2. Germline lookup yields CDR1 KGHSH and CDR2 LQKENI. V dropped 3 bases and J dropped 7; count of bases not matched to a gene: 5. The CDR3 covers 13 residues. The CDR3 DNA sequence: TGTGCCAGCTCACCCGCCCTAGCGGGTGAGCAGTACGTC. Translating it yields CASSPALAGEQYV.

The genes are TRBV6-6 and TRBJ2-7; 9 bases match TRBD1. The junction had 8 bases not matched to a gene; V was cut back by 6 bases and J by 5 bases. The CDR3 contains 14 residues. CDR1 and CDR2 from the germline V gene are MNHNY and SVGAGI (reference sequence). CDR3 loop: CASRPPGQGDEQYF. The CDR3 nucleotides are TGTGCCAGCAGGCCCCCGGGACAGGGCGACGAGCAGTACTTC.

The chain has TRBV3-1 (or the pseudogene TRBV3-2) and TRBJ2-5, with 10 positions matching TRBD2. CDR3 size: 16 residues. J was trimmed by 4 bases and V by 3 bases; bases with no gene match: 8. CDR1 and CDR2 from the germline V gene are LGHDT and YNNKEL (reference sequence). This CDR3 reads CASSHSSGGGLETQYF. CDR3 coding DNA: TGTGCCAGCAGCCACTCTAGCGGGGGAGGTTTAGAGACCCAGTACTTC.

This clone has just a few counts. The chain combines TRBV6-5 with TRBJ2-1, with a weak D call TRBD2 (5 bases). This CDR3 is 16 amino acids long. Between the trimmed V and J ends, which lost 2 bases and 2 bases, there was a span of 13 bases. Per germline, CDR1 MNHEY and CDR2 SVGAGI. CDR3 protein: CASSYKQTNPYNEQFF. CDR3 nucleotide sequence: TGTGCCAGCAGTTACAAACAGACTAACCCCTACAATGAGCAGTTCTTC.

The chain carries TRBV7-2 and TRBJ2-7; D possibly corresponds to TRBD2 (7 bases). Per germline, CDR1 SGHTA and CDR2 FQGNSA. There are 15 residues in the CDR3. The germline V and J ends were trimmed by 6 bases and 0 bases, with 15 bases remaining between them. The CDR3 DNA reads as TGTGCCAGCAGTGAGGGGAGGGGGGACTCCTACGAGCAGTACTTC. As protein: CASSEGRGDSYEQYF. The full variable domain, completed using reference TRBV7-2 and TRBJ2-7, is GAGVSQSPSNKVTEKGKDVELRCDPISGHTALYWYRQSLGQGLEFLIYFQGNSAPDKSGLPSDRFSAERTGGSVSTLTIQRTQQEDSAVYLCASSEGRGDSYEQYFGPGTRLTVT.

V is TRBV2 and J is TRBJ1-1; possibly TRBD1 for D (6 bases). The CDR3 spans 13 residues. CDR1 SNHLY and CDR2 FYNNEI come from the germline V gene. V lost 2 bases to trimming and J lost 5 bases, with 9 bases between them. CDR3 coding DNA: TGTGCCAGCAGTGAAATGGGGGCAACTGAAGCTTTCTTT. This sequence encodes CASSEMGATEAFF.

The chain carries TRBV7-9 and TRBJ2-5, with 7 bases matching TRBD2. The V segment lost 4 bases and the J segment 4 bases; nucleotides outside the gene matches: 6. Germline lookup yields CDR1 SEHNR and CDR2 FQNEAQ (reference sequence). CDR3 length equals 14 residues. CDR3 nucleotide sequence: TGTGCCAGCAGCTCTGTGACGGGGGGAGAGACCCAGTACTTC. It yields the protein CASSSVTGGETQYF. Full variable domain (remainder filled in from reference TRBV7-9 and TRBJ2-5): DTGVSQNPRHKITKRGQNVTFRCDPISEHNRLYWYRQTLGQGPEFLTYFQNEAQLEKSRLLSDRFSAERPKGSFSTLEIQRTEQGDSAMYLCASSSVTGGETQYFGPGTRLLVL.

The count of this clone is one. The J gene is TRBJ2-1, the V gene TRBV2; 10 bases map to TRBD1. Germline CDR1 and CDR2: SNHLY and FYNNEI. There are 14 residues in the CDR3. V was pared by 11 bases and J by 8 bases, with 12 bases of the junction left unmatched. The CDR3 DNA follows: TGTGCCGGTCAATCCGGGACAGGGGCGGATGAGCAGTTCTTC. Its translation is CAGQSGTGADEQFF.